These 15 T cell receptor beta chains were all obtained from the same sample, sequenced in a study of cytomegalovirus exposure and HLA in healthy donors. With 60 Vbeta and 13 Jbeta primers, the PCR was carried out. TCRdb's table, derived via immunoSEQ multiplex PCR, lists solely in-frame clones and lacks some. The table lists roughly 160,000 clones, 75% to 90% of them singletons. Source material: PBMCs. The receptors shown here come from a male donor in good health and CMV-seronegative.

This clone was counted between two and nine times. The rearrangement links TRBV19 to TRBJ2-7; TRBD1 is a possible D gene (6 bases). V was clipped by 6 bases and J by 2 bases, with 11 bases between them. The CDR3 covers 13 residues. Germline loops: CDR1 LNHDA, CDR2 SQIVND (reference sequence). CDR3 protein: CASSRDNPYEQYF. CDR3 nucleotide sequence: TGTGCCAGTAGCCGGGACAACCCCTACGAGCAGTACTTC.

This sequence joins TRBV18 and TRBJ2-2; the D gene is possibly TRBD1 (5 bases). The CDR3 is made up of 15 amino acids. Between the trimmed V and J ends, which lost 6 bases and 0 bases, there was a span of 11 bases. Germline V gene sequence: CDR1 KGHSH, CDR2 LQKENI. The CDR3 spells CASSPDITNTGELFF. CDR3 DNA: TGTGCCAGCTCCCCGGACATAACGAACACCGGGGAGCTGTTTTTT.

This clone turned up a few times. The chain is built from TRBV19 and TRBJ1-2; tentatively, D is TRBD1 (5 bases). CDR3 length: 15 amino acids. Trimming left V 2 bases short and J 2 bases short, with 12 bases between. Germline CDR1 reads LNHDA; CDR2 reads SQIVND (reference sequence). CDR3 protein: CASSIPTGGNYGYTF. CDR3 sequence (DNA): TGTGCCAGTAGTATACCGACGGGGGGGAACTATGGCTACACCTTC.

This clone has more than one count but fewer than ten. V gene TRBV5-4 combines with J gene TRBJ2-1, with 8 bases aligning to TRBD1. The CDR3 spans 16 residues. Per the germline V gene, CDR1 is SGHNT and CDR2 is YYREEE (reference sequence). The V segment lost 4 bases and the J segment 6 bases; nucleotides outside the gene matches: 12. The CDR3 reads CASSLPPDRASNEQFF. CDR3 bases: TGTGCCAGCAGCCTTCCTCCGGACAGGGCGTCCAATGAGCAGTTCTTC.

CDR3 protein: CASSPTGDQPQHF. The CDR3 DNA is TGCGCCAGCAGTCCGACAGGGGATCAGCCCCAGCATTTT. The chain uses TRBV10-2 and TRBJ1-5; 8 bases match TRBD1. Germline loops: CDR1 WSHSY, CDR2 SAAADI. Unmatched junction bases numbered 2, after V lost 5 bases and J lost 5 bases. The CDR3 consists of 13 residues.

The V gene is TRBV6-1, the J gene TRBJ1-1; 8 bases are a match to TRBD1. V lost 8 bases, J lost 0 bases, and 8 bases stayed unmatched. Germline values: CDR1 MNHNS, CDR2 SASEGT. This CDR3 is 15 amino acids long. CDR3: CASHGTGFLNTEAFF. CDR3 DNA sequence: TGTGCCAGCCATGGGACAGGCTTTTTGAACACTGAAGCTTTCTTT.

The chain uses TRBV19 and TRBJ1-1; D not resolved. The CDR3 has 13 residues. Trimming left V 6 bases short and J 1 base short, with 9 bases between. Germline V gene sequence: CDR1 LNHDA, CDR2 SQIVND (reference sequence). The CDR3 is CASSEGRNTEAFF. The CDR3 DNA follows: TGTGCCAGTAGCGAGGGCCGGAACACTGAAGCTTTCTTT.

This chain joins TRBV2 and TRBJ2-5; 8 bases are a match to TRBD1. Trimming took 3 bases from V and 2 from J; bases not matched to a gene: 5. The CDR3 runs 15 residues. Germline values: CDR1 SNHLY, CDR2 FYNNEI. The chain's CDR3 is CASSDPGTGQETQYF. The CDR3 coding sequence is TGTGCCAGCAGTGACCCCGGGACAGGACAAGAGACCCAGTACTTC. Full variable domain (missing parts from reference TRBV2 and TRBJ2-5): EPEVTQTPSHQVTQMGQEVILRCVPISNHLYFYWYRQILGQKVEFLVSFYNNEISEKSEIFDDQFSVERPDGSNFTLKIRSTKLEDSAMYFCASSDPGTGQETQYFGPGTRLLVL.

The rearrangement joins TRBV7-9 to TRBJ1-6; D gene ambiguous. The V end lost 7 bases, the J end lost 7 bases, and 17 bases lay between the germline ends. Germline assignment: CDR1 SEHNR and CDR2 FQNEAQ (reference sequence). There are 15 residues in the CDR3. For the CDR3, the DNA is TGTGCCAGCAAGTTTGTGGGCCCTGGAAATTCACCCCTCCACTTT. The encoded protein is CASKFVGPGNSPLHF.

The chain links TRBV5-1 to TRBJ1-1, with D uncertain. V lost 0 bases and J lost 1, with 7 bases in between. This CDR3 has 14 amino acids. Germline V gene lookup returns CDR1 SGHRS and CDR2 YFSETQ. CDR3 in DNA: TGCGCCAGCAGCTTGGTCGCGGGGAACACTGAAGCTTTCTTT. Translation gives CASSLVAGNTEAFF. The full variable domain, with the rest looked up from reference TRBV5-1 and TRBJ1-1, is KAGVTQTPRYLIKTRGQQVTLSCSPISGHRSVSWYQQTPGQGLQFLFEYFSETQRNKGNFPGRFSGRQFSNSRSEMNVSTLELGDSALYLCASSLVAGNTEAFFGQGTRLTVV.

This clone showed up just once. The J gene is TRBJ1-2, the V gene TRBV29-1, with D possibly being TRBD1 (5 bases). The CDR3 contains 16 residues. Trimming took off 7 bases at V and 3 bases at J, with 24 bases between the two ends. Germline CDR1 reads SQVTM; CDR2 reads ANQGSEA. The CDR3 DNA reads as TGCAGCGCCTCCGGGACTAATCTCGGAGGAGACTATGGCTACACCTTC. This translates into CSASGTNLGGDYGYTF.

For the CDR3, the DNA is TGTGCCAGCAGCTTATCCGAAGGGGTTGAAGCTTTCTTT. Protein product: CASSLSEGVEAFF. The chain joins TRBV11-2 to TRBJ1-1; D is perhaps TRBD1 (5 bases). The CDR3 runs to 13 residues. Germline CDR1 reads SGHAT; CDR2 reads FQNNGV. V was clipped by 2 bases and J by 7 bases, with 11 bases between them.

The rearrangement links TRBV4-1 to TRBJ1-2, with D tentatively TRBD1 (5 bases). The CDR3 contains 15 residues. V was pared by 4 bases and J by 5 bases, with 17 bases between. Germline loops: CDR1 MGHRA, CDR2 YSYEKL. CDR3 region: CASSPGGAGLYGYTF. The CDR3 bases are TGCGCCAGCAGCCCGGGTGGGGCAGGGCTATATGGCTACACCTTC.

The V gene is TRBV9, the J gene TRBJ2-7, with TRBD1 matching over 7 bases. The CDR3 spans 15 residues. Germline CDR1 SGDLS, CDR2 YYNGEE. The J segment lost 7 bases and the V segment lost 0 bases, leaving 10 bases of the junction unmatched. Here the CDR3 DNA reads TGTGCCAGCAGCGTAGGAGGGGGCGGTCTCTCAGAGCAGTACTTC. Residues: CASSVGGGGLSEQYF.

This chain joins TRBV19 and TRBJ2-1, with D tentatively TRBD1 (6 bases). V lost 4 bases, J lost 11 bases, and 12 bases lay in between. Germline assignment: CDR1 LNHDA and CDR2 SQIVND (reference sequence). The CDR3 is made up of 12 amino acids. Written as DNA, the CDR3 is TGTGCCAGTAGTAACCGACAGGCTAAGCAGTTCTTC. Translating gives CASSNRQAKQFF.